This TCR beta chain stems from a study of CD8+ T cells in alopecia areata. Overall study findings and caveats: Clonality in lesional scalp, especially alopecia totalis/universalis, exceeded that of normal scalp.

Details on this clone: The antigen remains unidentified.

Treatment specified: oral pan-JAK inhibitor, 5-10 mg twice daily. Specimens obtained from alopecia areata patients comprised lesional scalp punch biopsies and peripheral blood. The germline CDR1 and CDR2 sequences are SNHLY and FYNNEI. With V trimmed by 3 bases and J by 2 bases, 7 bases remained unmatched. The CDR3 sequence is 16 residues long. The sequencing template was cDNA reverse transcribed from extracted RNA. Data came from immunoSEQ multiplex PCR; TCRdb stores just in-frame clones and leaves some out. This table has some 150,000 clones, 85% to 90% appearing once. V and J are TRBV2 and TRBJ2-7; 10 nucleotides align to TRBD1. This TCR was recovered from a human donor with alopecia areata. The sequencing here drew on CD8+ T cells sorted from blood, taken at week 4, from a patient treated with tofacitinib. The CDR3 here is CASSEGPGQGTYEQYF. Here the CDR3 DNA reads TGTGCCAGCAGTGAGGGGCCGGGACAGGGGACCTACGAGCAGTACTTC.